This TCR beta chain was documented in a study of blood T cells in healthy people across ages. Study overall: Researchers report that template switching captured about one barcoded beta molecule per two T cells. Notes on the study in general: Naive T cell percentage showed a strong correlation with TCR beta diversity. More naive CD4+ cells and higher diversity marked long-lived donors relative to aged donors.

A second PCR of 7 to 11 cycles used a sample-barcoded 5' primer and a J-beta primer mix. TCRdb analysed the 5' RACE reads with MiXCR anew, one entry per CDR3 protein. The sample shows some 1.5 million distinct CDR3 sequences, about 28% of them seen only once. This CDR3 spans 19 amino acids. The J segment lost 0 bases and the V segment lost 5 bases, leaving 11 bases of the junction unmatched. From germline, CDR1 is SGHTA and CDR2 FQGNSA. Approximately 10 milliliters was the volume of peripheral blood drawn from each donor. About this clonotype itself: Its specificity is not known.

The source is a woman aged 25 to 39 in good health. Sequenced: blood. The chain carries TRBV7-2 and TRBJ2-4, with 12 bases matching TRBD2. CDR3 nucleotide sequence: TGTGCCAGCAGCCCAGGACTAGCGGGGTCCTATCCAGCCAAAAACATTCAGTACTTC. Residues: CASSPGLAGSYPAKNIQYF.